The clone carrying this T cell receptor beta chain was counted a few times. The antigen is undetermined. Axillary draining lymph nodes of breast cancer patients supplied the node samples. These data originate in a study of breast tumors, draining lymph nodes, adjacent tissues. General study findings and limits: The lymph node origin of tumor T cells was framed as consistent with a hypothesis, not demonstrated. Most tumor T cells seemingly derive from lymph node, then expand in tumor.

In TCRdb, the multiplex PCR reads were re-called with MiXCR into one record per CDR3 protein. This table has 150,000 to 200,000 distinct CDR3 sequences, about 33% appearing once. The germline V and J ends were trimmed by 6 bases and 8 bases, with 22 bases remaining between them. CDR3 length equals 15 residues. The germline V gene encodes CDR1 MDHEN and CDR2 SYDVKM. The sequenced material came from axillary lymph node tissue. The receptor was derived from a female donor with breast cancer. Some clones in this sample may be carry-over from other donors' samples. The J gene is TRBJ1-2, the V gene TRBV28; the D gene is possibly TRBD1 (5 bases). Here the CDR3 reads CASSGGPGSEGGYTF. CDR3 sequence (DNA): TGTGCCAGCAGCGGGGGTCCGGGCAGTGAAGGAGGCTACACCTTC.